These 31 T cell receptor beta chains originate from one sample sequenced in a study of cytomegalovirus exposure and HLA in healthy donors. The PCR used 60 Vbeta and 13 Jbeta primers. The data were produced by immunoSEQ multiplex PCR, yet TCRdb's version contains in-frame clones alone and is incomplete. The data hold 120,000 or so clones, with around three quarters observed a single time. Material: PBMCs. These receptors were taken from a female donor in good health and CMV-seronegative.

The chain recombines TRBV27 with TRBJ2-1; D is possibly TRBD1 (6 bases). This CDR3 is 13 amino acids long. Per the germline V gene, CDR1 is MNHEY and CDR2 is SMNVEV (reference sequence). The ends were cut back, 3 bases at V and 7 bases at J, with 10 bases in the middle. The CDR3 bases are TGTGCCAGCAGTTTCACAGGGATGAATGAGCAGTTCTTC. It yields the protein CASSFTGMNEQFF.

This clone was picked up a small number of times. This chain joins TRBV18 and TRBJ1-5; 8 bases map to TRBD1. Germline trimming cut 6 bases from V and 6 bases from J; bases unmatched to any gene: 10. CDR3 length: 15 residues. Germline V gene sequence: CDR1 KGHSH, CDR2 LQKENI. This CDR3 is CASSVGQGSVQPQHF. DNA of the CDR3: TGTGCCAGCTCGGTCGGACAGGGATCAGTTCAGCCCCAGCATTTT.

The rearrangement uses TRBV11-1 and TRBJ2-1, with TRBD1 matching 8 bases. Germline CDR1 reads SGHAT; CDR2 reads FQDESV (reference sequence). The CDR3 covers 14 residues. V shed 5 bases, J shed 5 bases, and the junction held 5 bases outside the gene matches. Here the CDR3 reads CASSPRTGHNEQFF. CDR3 DNA: TGTGCCAGCAGCCCTAGGACAGGGCACAATGAGCAGTTCTTC.

This chain joins TRBV6-5 and TRBJ2-7; 8 nucleotides line up with TRBD1. V dropped 0 bases and J dropped 3; count of bases not matched to a gene: 4. Germline V gene sequence: CDR1 MNHEY, CDR2 SVGAGI. The CDR3 is 15 amino acids. The DNA of the CDR3 is TGTGCCAGCAGTTACTCGAACAGGGGGAGCTACGAGCAGTACTTC. This encodes CASSYSNRGSYEQYF.

This chain joins TRBV4-2 and TRBJ2-1; 7 positions match TRBD1. J was trimmed by 6 bases and V by 2 bases; bases with no gene match: 1. The CDR3 has 13 residues. Germline V gene data show CDR1 as LGHNA and CDR2 as YNFKEQ. In nucleotides, the CDR3 is TGTGCCAGCAGCCAATGGACAGGCAATGAGCAGTTCTTC. This gives the protein CASSQWTGNEQFF.

The chain combines TRBV29-1 with TRBJ1-2, with D possibly matching TRBD1 (5 bases). V lost 7 bases and J lost 4, with 13 bases in between. There are 12 residues in the CDR3. CDR1 and CDR2 (germline): SQVTM, ANQGSEA. Here the CDR3 reads CSGGGEIYGYTF. For the CDR3, the DNA is TGCAGCGGGGGGGGAGAAATCTATGGCTACACCTTC.

This sequence joins TRBV11-3 and TRBJ2-1; D perhaps matches TRBD1 (6 bases). Germline values: CDR1 SGHNT, CDR2 YENEEA. This CDR3 is 15 amino acids long. V was shortened by 5 bases and J by 5 bases, with 16 bases between the two germline ends. In DNA form, the CDR3 reads TGTGCCAGCAGCCGCGGTGGGGGCGGGCACAATGAGCAGTTCTTC. This codes for CASSRGGGGHNEQFF.

This chain connects TRBV4-1 to TRBJ2-7, with 10 bases aligning to TRBD1. The trim removed 1 base at V and 1 base at J, leaving 16 bases unmatched. This CDR3 comprises 20 residues. Germline lookup yields CDR1 MGHRA and CDR2 YSYEKL. Here the CDR3 reads CASSQAHHPGGTGESYEQYF. CDR3 bases: TGCGCCAGCAGCCAAGCCCACCATCCAGGGGGGACAGGGGAGTCCTACGAGCAGTACTTC.

This chain uses TRBV10-3 with TRBJ2-7; 9 bases are a match to TRBD1. The CDR3 extends over 17 amino acids. The germline gives CDR1 ENHRY, CDR2 SYGVKD. With V trimmed by 0 bases and J by 3 bases, 9 bases remained unmatched. The CDR3, as DNA: TGTGCCATCAGTGAGTCGGAGTACGGGGACAGGGACTACGAGCAGTACTTC. Translating gives CAISESEYGDRDYEQYF.

The chain combines TRBV4-1 with TRBJ2-7; TRBD1 matches at 7 bases. The CDR3 is 13 residues long. The junction had 11 bases not matched to a gene; V was cut back by 10 bases and J by 5 bases. Germline loops: CDR1 MGHRA, CDR2 YSYEKL. The CDR3 DNA reads as TGCGCCACCGCCCCCTACACAGGGGACGAGCAGTACTTC. Its translation: CATAPYTGDEQYF.

This clone was counted between two and nine times. The V call is TRBV6-5, the J call TRBJ1-2; 11 nucleotides match TRBD1. The CDR3 has 13 amino acids. J was trimmed by 6 bases and V by 6 bases; bases with no gene match: 3. Germline CDR1 and CDR2: MNHEY and SVGAGI. The CDR3 is CASRRDRGNGYTF. The CDR3 nucleotides are TGTGCCAGCAGACGGGACAGGGGGAATGGCTACACCTTC.

The chain recombines TRBV2 with TRBJ1-3; D is undetermined. V was shortened by 9 bases and J by 0 bases, with 15 bases between the two germline ends. The CDR3 spans 15 residues. Germline values: CDR1 SNHLY, CDR2 FYNNEI. The chain's CDR3 is CASVPLTGSGNTIYF. In nucleotides, the CDR3 is TGTGCCAGTGTACCCCTGACGGGCTCTGGAAACACCATATATTTT.

This chain connects TRBV29-1 to TRBJ1-2; D gene unclear. Germline V gives CDR1 SQVTM, CDR2 ANQGSEA. The CDR3 length is 12 residues. The V gene lost 1 base and the J gene lost 10 bases, with 13 bases spanning the gap. The CDR3: CSVEARGVDYTF. CDR3 bases: TGCAGCGTTGAAGCGCGGGGTGTGGACTACACCTTC.

This clone was observed a handful of times. The rearrangement uses TRBV30 and TRBJ1-5; D possibly corresponds to TRBD1 (6 bases). The CDR3 totals 14 residues. Between the trimmed V and J ends, which lost 5 bases and 3 bases, there was a span of 14 bases. CDR1 GTSNPN and CDR2 SVGIG come from the germline V gene (reference sequence). CDR3 in DNA: TGTGCCTGGGGCAGGGGACAACACAATCAGCCCCAGCATTTT. Its protein product is CAWGRGQHNQPQHF.

V is TRBV5-6 and J is TRBJ1-5; D remains ambiguous. V lost 4 bases and J lost 3, with 14 bases in between. Looked up from germline, CDR1 is SGHDT and CDR2 is YYEEEE. This CDR3 is 15 amino acids long. The CDR3, as DNA: TGTGCCAGCAGCGCCGGTTCGGCGGCCAATCAGCCCCAGCATTTT. Protein product: CASSAGSAANQPQHF.

The V gene is TRBV2, the J gene TRBJ1-1; D might be TRBD1 (6 bases). Germline CDR1 is SNHLY and CDR2 is FYNNEI. This CDR3 comprises 14 residues. Trimming took 6 bases from V and 1 from J, leaving 12 bases between them. CDR3 loop: CASRQRGGNTEAFF. The CDR3 region has the DNA TGTGCCAGCAGACAAAGGGGGGGGAACACTGAAGCTTTCTTT.

This clone occurred a few times. The chain links TRBV5-1 to TRBJ2-5, with D possibly being TRBD1 (6 bases). Looked up from germline, CDR1 is SGHRS and CDR2 is YFSETQ. The CDR3 length is 14 residues. V was shortened by 2 bases and J by 2 bases, with 10 bases between the two germline ends. CDR3 protein: CASSFGQKQETQYF. The CDR3 region has the DNA TGCGCCAGCAGCTTCGGACAGAAACAAGAGACCCAGTACTTC. The full variable domain, completed using reference TRBV5-1 and TRBJ2-5, is KAGVTQTPRYLIKTRGQQVTLSCSPISGHRSVSWYQQTPGQGLQFLFEYFSETQRNKGNFPGRFSGRQFSNSRSEMNVSTLELGDSALYLCASSFGQKQETQYFGPGTRLLVL.

The chain uses TRBV5-6 and TRBJ1-1; D call uncertain. Per the germline V gene, CDR1 is SGHDT and CDR2 is YYEEEE. The V and J ends lost 2 bases and 6 bases respectively, with 8 bases between them. The CDR3 totals 12 residues. The DNA for the CDR3 is TGTGCCAGCAGCTTCGCGGGAGCTGAAGCTTTCTTT. As protein: CASSFAGAEAFF. Full variable domain (outside the CDR3, taken from reference TRBV5-6 and TRBJ1-1): DAGVTQSPTHLIKTRGQQVTLRCSPKSGHDTVSWYQQALGQGPQFIFQYYEEEERQRGNFPDRFSGHQFPNYSSELNVNALLLGDSALYLCASSFAGAEAFFGQGTRLTVV.

This rearrangement joins TRBV18 to TRBJ1-5; D is undetermined. Germline V gives CDR1 KGHSH, CDR2 LQKENI. CDR3 length: 12 amino acids. Trimming took 0 bases from V and 7 from J, leaving 4 bases between them. The CDR3 loop reads CASSPPGQPQHF. CDR3 coding DNA: TGTGCCAGCTCACCACCGGGCCAGCCCCAGCATTTT. Full variable domain (outside the CDR3, taken from reference TRBV18 and TRBJ1-5): NAGVMQNPRHLVRRRGQEARLRCSPMKGHSHVYWYRQLPEEGLKFMVYLQKENIIDESGMPKERFSAEFPKEGPSILRIQQVVRGDSAAYFCASSPPGQPQHFGDGTRLSIL.

Note on this clone: This specimen includes other DNA sequences encoding the same CDR3. The chain couples TRBV5-1 to TRBJ2-7; weak D call: TRBD2 (7 bases). V lost 4 bases and J lost 2, with 10 bases in between. CDR3 length equals 13 residues. Germline CDR1 reads SGHRS; CDR2 reads YFSETQ. In DNA, the CDR3 is TGCGCCAGCAGCGGGGGGGGGCCCTACGAGCAGTACTTC. This translates into CASSGGGPYEQYF. Based on the CDR3 plus reference TRBV5-1 and TRBJ2-7, the full variable domain is KAGVTQTPRYLIKTRGQQVTLSCSPISGHRSVSWYQQTPGQGLQFLFEYFSETQRNKGNFPGRFSGRQFSNSRSEMNVSTLELGDSALYLCASSGGGPYEQYFGPGTRLTVT.

This rearrangement joins TRBV9 to TRBJ2-1, with TRBD2 identical over 11 bases. The trim removed 3 bases at V and 10 bases at J, leaving 6 bases unmatched. CDR1 is SGDLS and CDR2 is YYNGEE in the germline V gene. This CDR3 comprises 14 residues. Here the CDR3 reads CASSGLAGPGEQFF. The CDR3 DNA is TGTGCCAGCAGCGGACTAGCGGGACCTGGGGAGCAGTTCTTC. Together with reference TRBV9 and TRBJ2-1, the CDR3 gives the full variable domain: DSGVTQTPKHLITATGQRVTLRCSPRSGDLSVYWYQQSLDQGLQFLIQYYNGEERAKGNILERFSAQQFPDLHSELNLSSLELGDSALYFCASSGLAGPGEQFFGPGTRLTVL.

The chain uses TRBV5-6 and TRBJ2-7, with a weak D call TRBD1 (6 bases). This CDR3 has 16 amino acids. Trimming shortened V by 0 bases and J by 2 bases, and 15 bases separated the two germline ends. Germline CDR1 reads SGHDT; CDR2 reads YYEEEE. The CDR3 region has the DNA TGTGCCAGCAGCTTGGGGAGCACGGACAGTGCCTACGAGCAGTACTTC. Amino acids: CASSLGSTDSAYEQYF.

The chain has TRBV7-2 and TRBJ2-2; TRBD2 matches at 8 bases. The J segment lost 4 bases and the V segment lost 6 bases, leaving 7 bases of the junction unmatched. Germline CDR1 SGHTA, CDR2 FQGNSA. The CDR3 has 15 residues. CDR3 sequence: CASRAGAEGTGELFF. The CDR3 coding sequence is TGTGCCAGCAGAGCGGGGGCCGAGGGCACCGGGGAGCTGTTTTTT.

This clone was detected only once. The gene calls are TRBV2 and TRBJ1-1, with 8 bases aligning to TRBD1. The CDR3 spans 14 residues. Unmatched junction bases numbered 6, after V lost 3 bases and J lost 6 bases. Germline CDR1 reads SNHLY; CDR2 reads FYNNEI. The CDR3 spells CASSDRGHDAEAFF. Here the CDR3 DNA reads TGTGCCAGCAGTGACAGGGGGCACGACGCTGAAGCTTTCTTT.

The chain is built from TRBV5-8 and TRBJ1-5; 8 bases align to TRBD1. V shed 2 bases and J 2 bases; nucleotides not matched to a gene: 6. This CDR3 comprises 16 residues. In germline, CDR1 is SGHTS, CDR2 YDEGEE. CDR3 DNA sequence: TGTGCCAGCAGCTTCGGTCTGACAGGGGGCAATCAGCCCCAGCATTTT. Its protein is CASSFGLTGGNQPQHF.

V gene TRBV5-1 combines with J gene TRBJ2-1, with D perhaps matching TRBD1 (6 bases). Germline V gives CDR1 SGHRS, CDR2 YFSETQ. The CDR3 is 14 amino acids. V lost 4 bases, J lost 7 bases, and 15 bases lay in between. The CDR3 DNA reads TGCGCCAGCAGCCCATGGGGGCCCGTTAATGAGCAGTTCTTC. Translation: CASSPWGPVNEQFF.

The chain has TRBV12-5 and TRBJ2-4, with D possibly matching TRBD1 (5 bases). The CDR3 contains 15 residues. Trimming pared 3 bases from V and 0 bases from J, leaving 9 bases between. CDR1 LGHNT and CDR2 FRNRAP come from the germline V gene. The CDR3 sequence is CASGLQDLAKNIQYF. The DNA of the CDR3 is TGTGCTAGTGGTTTACAGGACCTAGCCAAAAACATTCAGTACTTC.

V and J are TRBV30 and TRBJ2-7, with D possibly TRBD1 on 5 matching bases. The CDR3 is 11 amino acids. Trimming cost V 4 bases and J 5 bases, with 9 bases left between them. The V gene's germline CDR1 is GTSNPN and CDR2 SVGIG (reference sequence). The chain's CDR3 is CAWTRVDEQYF. The DNA of the CDR3 is TGTGCCTGGACCAGGGTTGACGAGCAGTACTTC.

The chain employs TRBV30 and TRBJ1-4, with 8 bases aligning to TRBD1. This CDR3 has 14 residues. CDR1 is GTSNPN and CDR2 is SVGIG in the germline V gene (reference sequence). V dropped 3 bases and J dropped 7; count of bases not matched to a gene: 7. CDR3 sequence: CAWSLGQGGEKLFF. DNA for the CDR3: TGTGCCTGGAGCCTTGGACAGGGTGGTGAAAAACTGTTTTTT. The whole variable domain, filled in from reference TRBV30 and TRBJ1-4, reads SQTIHQWPATLVQPVGSPLSLECTVEGTSNPNLYWYRQAAGRGLQLLFYSVGIGQISSEVPQNLSASRPQDRQFILSSKKLLLSDSGFYLCAWSLGQGGEKLFFGSGTQLSVL.

The V and J genes are TRBV27 and TRBJ2-5, with 11 bases fitting TRBD1. The CDR3 length is 16 residues. The junction had 10 bases not matched to a gene; V was cut back by 5 bases and J by 5 bases. Germline V CDR1 and CDR2: MNHEY, SMNVEV (reference sequence). CDR3 loop: CASSPTDRGLGETQYF. As DNA, the CDR3 is TGTGCCAGCAGTCCGACGGACAGGGGGCTGGGGGAGACCCAGTACTTC.

V gene TRBV14 combines with J gene TRBJ2-2, with a weak D call TRBD1 (5 bases). Trimming shortened V by 0 bases and J by 4 bases, and 9 bases separated the two germline ends. This CDR3 region has 15 residues. Germline CDR1 is SGHDN and CDR2 is FVKESK. CDR3 residues: CASSQDRVGTGELFF. CDR3 nucleotide sequence: TGTGCCAGCAGCCAAGACAGGGTAGGCACCGGGGAGCTGTTTTTT.